This T cell receptor (beta chain) was documented in a study of OX40 agonist ivuxolimab in advanced cancers. Across the study: Aged 23 to 79 with a mean of roughly 65 years, they were around 79% male.

CDR3 length: 11 amino acids. Trimming took 4 bases from V and 6 from J; bases not matched to a gene: 0. The repertoire was sequenced with immunoSEQ multiplex PCR; TCRdb's copy has only in-frame clones and lacks some. Here the sample spans over 80,000 clones, approximately 82% being singletons. The cohort excluded patients with autoimmune disease history or systemic immunosuppression. The clonotype comes from an adult with an advanced solid tumor such as melanoma, head and neck, liver or kidney cancer. This specimen consisted of CD4+ or CD8+ T cells sorted from blood, obtained in a trial of the OX40 agonist ivuxolimab. V and J are TRBV23-1 and TRBJ2-7; 7 nucleotides align to TRBD1. TRBV23-1 is sorted into the ORF group, with uncertain function. CDR3 residues: CASSRQGEQYF. DNA for the CDR3: TGCGCCAGCAGTCGACAGGGCGAGCAGTACTTC.